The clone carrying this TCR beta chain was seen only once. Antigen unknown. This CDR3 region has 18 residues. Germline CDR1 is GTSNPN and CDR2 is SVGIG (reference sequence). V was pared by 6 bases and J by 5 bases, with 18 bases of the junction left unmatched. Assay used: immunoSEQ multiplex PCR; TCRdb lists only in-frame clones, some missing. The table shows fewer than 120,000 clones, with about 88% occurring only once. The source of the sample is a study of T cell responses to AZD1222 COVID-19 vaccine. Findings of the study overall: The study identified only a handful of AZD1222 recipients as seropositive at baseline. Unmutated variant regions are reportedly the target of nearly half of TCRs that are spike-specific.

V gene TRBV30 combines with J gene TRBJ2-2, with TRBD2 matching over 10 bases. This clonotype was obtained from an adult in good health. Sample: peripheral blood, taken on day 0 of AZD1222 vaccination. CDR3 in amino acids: CACSEASGGASWTGELFF. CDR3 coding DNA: TGTGCCTGCTCCGAGGCAAGCGGGGGGGCCTCGTGGACCGGGGAGCTGTTTTTT.